Shown below are 11 T cell receptor beta chains from a single sample sequenced in a study of T cells in Graves' hyperthyroidism and ophthalmopathy. Amplified TCR beta CDR3 regions came from RNA transcripts. HTBI primers drove first-round RT-PCR of the TCR CDR3. One entry per CDR3 protein results from TCRdb running MiXCR on the multiplex PCR reads. The table includes about 590,000 distinct CDR3 sequences, 13% to 15% detected once. The sequencing sample was made of blood. All receptors come from a woman in her late teens or twenties with Graves' ophthalmopathy.

This clonotype was counted at least ten times. Germline and junction disagree at one end, which may indicate a read error. J is TRBJ2-1 and V is TRBV7-7, with 12 bases lining up with TRBD2. The germline gives CDR1 SSHAT, CDR2 FNYEAQ (reference sequence). The CDR3 length is 16 residues. Here the CDR3 reads CASSLSWTSGIGEQFF. As DNA, the CDR3 is TGTGCTAGCAGCTTATCCTGGACTAGCGGGATAGGTGAGCAGTTCTTC.

About this clonotype: A much larger clone lies one base from this, so it may be a read error. The V and J genes are TRBV6-1 and TRBJ2-7, with 8 nucleotides matching TRBD1. Germline V gives CDR1 MNHNS, CDR2 SASEGT. V trimming: 8 bases; J trimming: 4 bases; junction bases outside the gene matches: 10. The CDR3 runs 14 residues. DNA of the CDR3: TGTGCCAGCGGCCCCACTACAGGGGGGTACGAGCAGTACTTC. Its protein product is CASGPTTGGYEQYF.

This clonotype has only a few counts. The V call is TRBV28, the J call TRBJ2-7, with D possibly matching TRBD1 (6 bases). The ends were cut back, 6 bases at V and 8 bases at J, with 20 bases in the middle. Germline V gene lookup returns CDR1 MDHEN and CDR2 SYDVKM. The CDR3 contains 14 residues. The CDR3 is CASRSPGTYEKQYF. Written as DNA, the CDR3 is TGTGCCAGCAGGTCACCCGGGACATACGAGAAGCAGTACTTC.

This chain links TRBV2 with TRBJ1-1; 7 nucleotides align to TRBD1. Trimming at V came to 4 bases and at J to 0 bases, leaving 5 bases not matched to a gene. CDR3 length equals 15 residues. Germline V gene lookup returns CDR1 SNHLY and CDR2 FYNNEI. The CDR3: CASSGQGGMNTEAFF. Written as DNA, the CDR3 is TGTGCCAGCAGTGGACAGGGAGGAATGAACACTGAAGCTTTCTTT.

The V call is TRBV2, the J call TRBJ2-7; TRBD1 is a possible D gene (5 bases). The ends were cut back, 5 bases at V and 3 bases at J, with 11 bases in the middle. Germline V gene data show CDR1 as SNHLY and CDR2 as FYNNEI. This CDR3 is 13 amino acids long. This CDR3 reads CASSRGVIYEQYF. CDR3 DNA sequence: TGTGCCAGCAGTAGGGGCGTTATCTACGAGCAGTACTTC.

This clonotype was detected many times. J is TRBJ1-1 and V is TRBV20-1; D is unresolved. This CDR3 has 12 amino acids. Trimming shortened V by 3 bases and J by 0 bases, and 5 bases separated the two germline ends. Germline V lookup: CDR1 DFQATT, CDR2 SNEGSKA (reference sequence). CDR3 DNA sequence: TGCAGTGCTAGTTCCATGAACACTGAAGCTTTCTTT. The encoded protein is CSASSMNTEAFF.

Many counts were recorded for this clonotype. The gene calls are TRBV5-1 and TRBJ2-1; 9 nucleotides agree with TRBD2. Germline CDR1 and CDR2: SGHRS and YFSETQ. The CDR3 runs to 13 residues. Unmatched junction bases numbered 6, after V lost 7 bases and J lost 7 bases. The CDR3 here is CASASGNGNEQFF. The CDR3 DNA reads as TGCGCCAGCGCTAGCGGGAATGGGAATGAGCAGTTCTTC.

This clonotype appeared many times. The chain employs TRBV2 and TRBJ2-1; weak D call: TRBD2 (7 bases). The CDR3 loop spans 14 amino acids. Trimming cost V 6 bases and J 4 bases, with 13 bases left between them. The germline V gene encodes CDR1 SNHLY and CDR2 FYNNEI. The CDR3 region has the DNA TGTGCCAGCAGAACGGGGGGCTCGTACAATGAGCAGTTCTTC. Amino acids: CASRTGGSYNEQFF.

This clonotype was counted at least ten times. The rearrangement links TRBV20-1 to TRBJ1-2; D gene unclear. Trimming took off 4 bases at V and 2 bases at J, with 20 bases between the two ends. CDR1 DFQATT and CDR2 SNEGSKA come from the germline V gene (reference sequence). The CDR3 runs to 16 residues. The CDR3 nucleotides read TGCAGTGCTACTTTTGGGTGGTGGGGTATGAACTATGGCTACACCTTC. Translating gives CSATFGWWGMNYGYTF.

This clonotype has ten or more counts. V gene TRBV30 combines with J gene TRBJ2-7, with D possibly being TRBD2 (6 bases). Germline V gene lookup returns CDR1 GTSNPN and CDR2 SVGIG (reference sequence). This CDR3 is built from 14 residues. Trimming shortened V by 2 bases and J by 6 bases, and 17 bases separated the two germline ends. The CDR3 coding sequence is TGTGCCTGGAGTAGACGACTAGTACGAGGCGAGCAGTACTTC. Its protein is CAWSRRLVRGEQYF.

This clonotype was recorded many times. This rearrangement joins TRBV2 to TRBJ1-2; 8 positions match TRBD1. This CDR3 has 13 amino acids. Germline values: CDR1 SNHLY, CDR2 FYNNEI. V was pared by 3 bases and J by 7 bases, with 4 bases of the junction left unmatched. This CDR3 reads CASSEDRASGYTF. CDR3 nucleotides: TGTGCCAGCAGTGAGGACAGGGCTAGTGGCTACACCTTC.